What follows are 29 T cell receptor beta chains derived from one specimen sequenced in a study of T cell responses to AZD1222 COVID-19 vaccine. The repertoire was sequenced with immunoSEQ multiplex PCR; TCRdb's copy has only in-frame clones and lacks some. The sample records around 120,000 clones, 70% to 90% being singletons. The material sequenced was peripheral blood, taken 28 days after the second AZD1222 dose. Source of these receptors: an adult who received the AZD1222 COVID-19 vaccine.

This clone was recorded only once. The chain is built from TRBV7-2 and TRBJ1-2; D call uncertain. CDR1 is SGHTA, CDR2 FQGNSA, per germline. This CDR3 spans 16 amino acids. V lost 6 bases to trimming and J lost 2 bases, with 19 bases between them. In nucleotides, the CDR3 is TGTGCCAGCAGTTCTTGGCCCCGGGGAGAGAACTATGGCTACACCTTC. It codes for CASSSWPRGENYGYTF.

The J gene is TRBJ1-4, the V gene TRBV5-4, with D possibly being TRBD1 (5 bases). The CDR3 length is 15 residues. Between the trimmed V and J ends, which lost 0 bases and 0 bases, there was a span of 6 bases. Germline lookup yields CDR1 SGHNT and CDR2 YYREEE (reference sequence). Here the CDR3 DNA reads TGTGCCAGCAGCTTGGCGACAGCAACTAATGAAAAACTGTTTTTT. Translated, it gives CASSLATATNEKLFF.

CDR3 bases: TGTGCCAGCAGCCCCATCACACCCAGGACGGACCAAGAGACCCAGTACTTC. This sequence encodes CASSPITPRTDQETQYF. V is TRBV5-6 and J is TRBJ2-5; D ambiguous. Germline CDR1 reads SGHDT; CDR2 reads YYEEEE. V gave up 4 bases and J gave up 0 bases, with 19 bases separating them. The CDR3 covers 17 residues.

This clone was observed a few times. The CDR3 DNA reads TGTGCCAGCAGCTCAGGGGTTTACACTGAAGCTTTCTTT. Translated, it gives CASSSGVYTEAFF. The chain couples TRBV7-3 to TRBJ1-1; possibly TRBD1 for D (6 bases). This CDR3 region has 13 residues. The germline V and J ends were trimmed by 4 bases and 3 bases, with 9 bases remaining between them. From germline, CDR1 is SGHTA and CDR2 FQGTGA.

The chain joins TRBV5-1 to TRBJ2-1, with 10 bases lining up with TRBD2. The CDR3 runs to 16 residues. From germline, CDR1 is SGHRS and CDR2 YFSETQ. V shed 0 bases, J shed 8 bases, and the junction held 8 bases outside the gene matches. The CDR3 reads CASSLGPAGGRDEQFF. In DNA, the CDR3 is TGCGCCAGCAGCTTGGGGCCAGCGGGAGGGCGTGATGAGCAGTTCTTC. Full variable domain (rest looked up from reference TRBV5-1 and TRBJ2-1): KAGVTQTPRYLIKTRGQQVTLSCSPISGHRSVSWYQQTPGQGLQFLFEYFSETQRNKGNFPGRFSGRQFSNSRSEMNVSTLELGDSALYLCASSLGPAGGRDEQFFGPGTRLTVL.

This chain links TRBV2 with TRBJ2-1; possible D gene TRBD2, 5 bases. Trimming stripped 8 bases from V and 0 bases from J, with 8 bases between. The germline V gene has CDR1 SNHLY and CDR2 FYNNEI. CDR3 length: 13 amino acids. DNA of the CDR3: TGTGCCAGCCTAGCAGACTCCTACAATGAGCAGTTCTTC. Protein sequence: CASLADSYNEQFF.

The genes are TRBV19 and TRBJ1-6, with D uncertain. The CDR3 spans 16 residues. V was pared by 3 bases and J by 3 bases, with 12 bases between. CDR1 and CDR2 (germline): LNHDA, SQIVND (reference sequence). CDR3 residues: CASSIAEGDYNSPLHF. The CDR3 DNA sequence: TGTGCCAGTAGTATTGCAGAAGGCGACTATAATTCACCCCTCCACTTT.

V is TRBV27 and J is TRBJ1-2, with unresolved D. The germline V and J ends were trimmed by 3 bases and 0 bases, with 11 bases remaining between them. Germline lookup yields CDR1 MNHEY and CDR2 SMNVEV (reference sequence). The CDR3 has 15 residues. In DNA, the CDR3 is TGTGCCAGCAGTTTTTCTAGGAAGGCTAACTATGGCTACACCTTC. It yields the protein CASSFSRKANYGYTF.

This chain connects TRBV5-4 to TRBJ2-5; 10 bases are a match to TRBD2. CDR3 length: 16 residues. The germline gives CDR1 SGHNT, CDR2 YYREEE (reference sequence). V gave up 0 bases and J gave up 3 bases; unmatched junction bases: 5. The CDR3 region has the DNA TGTGCCAGCAGCTTGGAAAGACTAGCGGGTAAAGAGACCCAGTACTTC. Translated: CASSLERLAGKETQYF.

This clone appeared once. The chain has TRBV3-1 (or the pseudogene TRBV3-2) and TRBJ1-5; possibly TRBD1 for D (6 bases). CDR1 is LGHDT, CDR2 YNNKEL, per germline (reference sequence). Trimming stripped 3 bases from V and 6 bases from J, with 15 bases between. The CDR3 is 15 residues long. The CDR3 DNA sequence: TGTGCCAGCAGCCAGAGGCCCGGGGGCAGTCAGCCCCAGCATTTT. This translates into CASSQRPGGSQPQHF.

The genes are TRBV19 and TRBJ1-5; D gene uncertain. CDR1 is LNHDA, CDR2 SQIVND, per germline (reference sequence). The CDR3 spans 15 residues. The V and J ends lost 2 bases and 0 bases respectively, with 8 bases between them. The CDR3: CASSIKTYSNQPQHF. The CDR3 DNA reads as TGTGCCAGTAGTATAAAAACGTATAGCAATCAGCCCCAGCATTTT. The variable domain in full, with the rest retrieved from reference TRBV19 and TRBJ1-5, is DGGITQSPKYLFRKEGQNVTLSCEQNLNHDAMYWYRQDPGQGLRLIYYSQIVNDFQKGDIAEGYSVSREKKESFPLTVTSAQKNPTAFYLCASSIKTYSNQPQHFGDGTRLSIL.

The rearrangement uses TRBV27 and TRBJ2-7; D may be TRBD1 or TRBD2 (7 bases each). From germline, CDR1 is MNHEY and CDR2 SMNVEV (reference sequence). Trimming removed 9 bases from V and 0 bases from J, with 18 bases in between. This CDR3 is 15 amino acids long. Here the CDR3 DNA reads TGTGCCAGTTTGGGCAGGGGGGGGAGCTCCTACGAGCAGTACTTC. Amino acids: CASLGRGGSSYEQYF.

This chain connects TRBV7-8 to TRBJ2-7; TRBD1 matches 10 bases. CDR1 is SGHVS, CDR2 FQNEAQ, per germline. Unmatched junction bases numbered 10, after V lost 4 bases and J lost 7 bases. The CDR3 loop spans 15 amino acids. The CDR3 nucleotides read TGTGCCAGCAGCTGGGGGACAGGGGCATCTCAGGAGCAGTACTTC. Translated, it gives CASSWGTGASQEQYF.

This clone was seen a single time. The J gene is TRBJ1-2, the V gene TRBV10-3; possible D gene TRBD1, 5 bases. Trimming shortened V by 0 bases and J by 6 bases, and 17 bases separated the two germline ends. The CDR3 extends over 16 amino acids. Germline loops: CDR1 ENHRY, CDR2 SYGVKD. In DNA form, the CDR3 reads TGTGCCATCAGTGAGTCAATAGGGGTAAGAGGCAATGGCTACACCTTC. Encoded protein: CAISESIGVRGNGYTF.

The J gene is TRBJ2-3, the V gene TRBV7-3, with 9 bases aligning to TRBD2. This CDR3 contains 15 residues. The germline V gene has CDR1 SGHTA and CDR2 FQGTGA. V shed 5 bases and J 2 bases; nucleotides not matched to a gene: 5. CDR3 sequence reads: CASSLAGPSTDTQYF. The CDR3 DNA reads as TGTGCCAGCAGCCTAGCGGGACCTTCCACAGATACGCAGTATTTT.

The V gene is TRBV5-4, the J gene TRBJ2-2; D might be TRBD1 (6 bases). Germline lookup yields CDR1 SGHNT and CDR2 YYREEE (reference sequence). Trimming cost V 4 bases and J 6 bases, with 22 bases left between them. The CDR3 totals 17 residues. This chain's CDR3 is CASSPLPHLQGSGELFF. The CDR3 bases are TGTGCCAGCAGCCCCCTACCCCACTTACAGGGTTCCGGGGAGCTGTTTTTT.

The genes are TRBV5-1 and TRBJ1-6; 7 bases match TRBD1. J lost 0 bases, V lost 2 bases, and 5 bases had no gene match. CDR1 is SGHRS, CDR2 YFSETQ, per germline. This CDR3 spans 17 amino acids. DNA for the CDR3: TGCGCCAGCAGCTTTGGGACAGATATCTCCTATAATTCACCCCTCCACTTT. Translating it yields CASSFGTDISYNSPLHF.

This rearrangement joins TRBV24-1 to TRBJ2-2; TRBD1 matches 9 bases. CDR3 length: 16 residues. Germline CDR1 is KGHDR and CDR2 is SFDVKD. V shed 3 bases, J shed 3 bases, and the junction held 4 bases outside the gene matches. The CDR3 nucleotides are TGTGCCACCAGTGATAGGACAGGGGTAGACACCGGGGAGCTGTTTTTT. It encodes CATSDRTGVDTGELFF.

This chain uses TRBV19 with TRBJ2-2, with a possible D match to TRBD2 (6 bases). This CDR3 spans 14 amino acids. V lost 7 bases and J lost 4, with 13 bases in between. The germline CDR1 and CDR2 sequences are LNHDA and SQIVND (reference sequence). The CDR3 reads CASTRRDITGELFF. The CDR3 DNA sequence: TGTGCCAGTACGCGGAGGGATATCACCGGGGAGCTGTTTTTT.

V usage is TRBV7-9 and J usage is TRBJ2-2, with unresolved D. Trimming left V 3 bases short and J 5 bases short, with 1 base between. The CDR3 extends over 11 amino acids. The germline V gene encodes CDR1 SEHNR and CDR2 FQNEAQ (reference sequence). The CDR3 here is CASSLTGELFF. Written as DNA, the CDR3 is TGTGCCAGCAGCTTGACCGGGGAGCTGTTTTTT.

This clone has more than one count but fewer than ten. The J gene is TRBJ1-2, the V gene TRBV27, with 7 bases aligning to TRBD1. The V gene end was trimmed by 4 bases and the J gene end by 6 bases; junction bases not matched to a gene: 8. CDR3 size: 14 residues. From germline, CDR1 is MNHEY and CDR2 SMNVEV (reference sequence). The CDR3 loop reads CASSYIGTEDGYTF. CDR3 DNA sequence: TGTGCCAGCAGTTATATCGGGACAGAAGATGGCTACACCTTC.

The V and J genes are TRBV6-2 or TRBV6-3 and TRBJ1-3; TRBD1 matches 7 bases. The trim removed 6 bases at V and 3 bases at J, leaving 5 bases unmatched. The length of the CDR3 is 14 residues. Looked up from germline, CDR1 is MNHEY and CDR2 is SVGEGT. CDR3 in DNA: TGTGCCAGCAGCGAAGGGGGCCGTGGAAACACCATATATTTT. This codes for CASSEGGRGNTIYF.

The chain links TRBV19 to TRBJ2-7; maybe TRBD1 (5 bases). Trimming pared 3 bases from V and 2 bases from J, leaving 8 bases between. This CDR3 has 13 residues. Germline V gene sequence: CDR1 LNHDA, CDR2 SQIVND (reference sequence). The CDR3 is CASSMIGAYEQYF. The CDR3, as DNA: TGTGCCAGTAGTATGATAGGGGCCTACGAGCAGTACTTC.

The chain uses TRBV12-3 or TRBV12-4 and TRBJ2-3; the D is unclear. CDR3 length: 12 residues. The V end lost 5 bases, the J end lost 3 bases, and 6 bases lay between the germline ends. The CDR3 region is CASSELTDTQYF. The CDR3 DNA reads TGTGCCAGCAGTGAACTAACAGATACGCAGTATTTT.

CDR3 loop: CASSPDQNTDTQYF. In DNA form, the CDR3 reads TGTGCCAGCAGCCCCGACCAAAACACAGATACGCAGTATTTT. The chain recombines TRBV7-9 with TRBJ2-3; D call uncertain. CDR1 SEHNR and CDR2 FQNEAQ come from the germline V gene (reference sequence). This CDR3 comprises 14 residues. The ends were cut back, 5 bases at V and 2 bases at J, with 11 bases in the middle.

The chain couples TRBV24-1 to TRBJ2-1; D uncertain. The germline V gene has CDR1 KGHDR and CDR2 SFDVKD. Trimming removed 9 bases from V and 5 bases from J, with 13 bases in between. This CDR3 spans 13 amino acids. In nucleotides, the CDR3 is TGTGCCACCGGAGCGTCTGTAGACAATGAGCAGTTCTTC. As protein: CATGASVDNEQFF.

The rearrangement joins TRBV2 to TRBJ2-7, with 11 bases that match TRBD2. The V gene end was trimmed by 11 bases and the J gene end by 0 bases; junction bases not matched to a gene: 3. Per the germline V gene, CDR1 is SNHLY and CDR2 is FYNNEI. CDR3 length: 13 residues. The CDR3 spells CAGSGRASYEQYF. DNA for the CDR3: TGTGCCGGTAGCGGGAGGGCCTCCTACGAGCAGTACTTC.

This chain joins TRBV12-3 or TRBV12-4 and TRBJ1-5; D remains unclear. V lost 1 base and J lost 9, with 10 bases in between. The CDR3 loop spans 13 amino acids. CDR3 residues: CASSLERVRPQHF. The CDR3 DNA is TGTGCCAGCAGTTTAGAAAGGGTTCGGCCCCAGCATTTT.

The chain combines TRBV5-1 with TRBJ1-2, with 7 bases aligning to TRBD1. CDR1 is SGHRS and CDR2 is YFSETQ in the germline V gene. This CDR3 is 13 amino acids long. Trimming removed 4 bases from V and 3 bases from J; junction bases left unmatched: 3. CDR3 sequence (DNA): TGCGCCAGCAGCCTGGGGACAGACTATGGCTACACCTTC. Protein product: CASSLGTDYGYTF.